The entry below describes one T cell receptor beta chain. The antigen is not known. A J-beta primer mix and a sample-barcoded 5' primer were used in a second PCR of about 7 to 11 cycles. One entry per CDR3 protein results from TCRdb running MiXCR on the 5' RACE reads. Found here are approximately 1.5 million distinct CDR3 sequences, 40% to 45% of them singletons; the top ten hold about 4.1%. V gave up 5 bases and J gave up 8 bases, with 13 bases separating them. The CDR3 totals 14 residues. Germline V gene lookup returns CDR1 SEHNR and CDR2 FQNEAQ (reference sequence). This entry belongs to a study of blood T cells in healthy people across ages. Study conclusions and caveats: No conclusive comparison of naive versus antigen-experienced cells was possible with unsorted PBMCs.

This sequence was found in a woman aged 18-29 years in good health. This rearrangement joins TRBV7-9 to TRBJ1-6; D might be TRBD1 (5 bases). Sequencing was performed on blood. The CDR3 sequence is CASSKTDGDSPLHF. CDR3 coding DNA: TGTGCCAGCAGCAAGACAGACGGGGATTCACCCCTCCACTTT.